This entry is about one T cell receptor (beta chain). Its antigen is unknown. V was pared by 3 bases and J by 4 bases, with 2 bases of the junction left unmatched. CDR3 length equals 12 residues. Per the germline V gene, CDR1 is SQVTM and CDR2 is ANQGSEA. Primers: 60 Vbeta forward and 13 Jbeta reverse. The method was immunoSEQ multiplex PCR; TCRdb's version includes in-frame clones alone and lacks a portion of them. The repertoire consists of roughly 150,000 clones, with 70% to 85% occurring once and the leading ten covering 2.5%. This entry is derived from a study of cytomegalovirus exposure and HLA in healthy donors. Study-level points and caveats: Roughly even sequencing depth across donors was the assumption behind the presence/absence analyses. Earlier analysis looked at TCR beta V segments, and most were productive about 90% or about 30% of the time.

The receptor was derived from a male donor in good health and CMV-seronegative. The sample comprised PBMCs. The chain couples TRBV29-1 to TRBJ2-7; 8 nucleotides align to TRBD1. The CDR3 DNA follows: TGCAGCGTTGAGGGGACAGGATACGAGCAGTACTTC. Translation: CSVEGTGYEQYF.